A selection of T cell receptor beta chains follows, all from one sample in a study of human T cells and chemical hapten exposure. TCRdb independently ran MiXCR on the RACE reads; one entry per CDR3 protein. The table includes tens of thousands of distinct CDR3 sequences, 10% to 13% detected once. Sequencing used whole blood, obtained in connection with sensitization to the hapten diphenylcyclopropenone (DPC). These receptors were obtained from a woman aged 45-59 years with alopecia areata. Some clones in this sample may be carry-over from other donors' samples. The CDR3 runs from the conserved cysteine through the conserved F or W. Fields, in order: V gene, J gene, clone size, D gene, CDR3 DNA, CDR3 protein. A D gene is named only where the DNA matches it firmly. For some rows the clone size is stated as once, few or many, or as a class when expanded; others skip it.

>TRBV6-5|TRBJ2-4|many|.
TGTGCCAGCAGGGACACATCACCATACAAAAACATTCAGTACTTC
CASRDTSPYKNIQYF
>TRBV20-1|TRBJ1-5|many|.
TGCAGTGCTAGCCGGGGGAGAGGCAATCAGCCCCAGCATTTT
CSASRGRGNQPQHF
>TRBV6-1|TRBJ2-1|few|TRBD1
TGTGCCAGCAGTACAGGGGGCACGGGTCCTGAGCAGTTCTTC
CASSTGGTGPEQFF
>TRBV20-1|TRBJ2-7|.|.
TGCAGTGCTAACACGTGGGCACCGGACGAGCAGTACTTC
CSANTWAPDEQYF
>TRBV9|TRBJ2-7|.|.
TGTGCCAGCAACATAGACGGTAATTCCTACGAGCAGTACTTC
CASNIDGNSYEQYF
>TRBV4-2|TRBJ2-5|.|TRBD2
TGTGCCAGCAGCCAATCCCTTGCAGCGGGGGATAAAGAGACCCAGTACTTC
CASSQSLAAGDKETQYF
>TRBV12-3/TRBV12-4|TRBJ1-5|few|TRBD1
TGTGCCAGCAGTGCGAGGACAGGGGCCTATAGCAATCAGCCCCAGCATTTT
CASSARTGAYSNQPQHF
>TRBV6-5|TRBJ2-7|few|TRBD1
TGTGCCAGCAGCCCAGGGACAGGTATCTACGAGCAGTACTTC
CASSPGTGIYEQYF
>TRBV5-4|TRBJ2-3|few|.
TGTGCCAGCAGCTTCGGGGTAGATACGCAGTATTTT
CASSFGVDTQYF
>TRBV18|TRBJ2-2|many|TRBD1
TGTGCCAGCTTCAACAGGGGAAACACCGGGGAGCTGTTTTTT
CASFNRGNTGELFF
>TRBV11-3|TRBJ1-2|.|.
TGTGCCAGCAGCCCCAATATGGGGACGGGCTACACCTTC
CASSPNMGTGYTF
>TRBV20-1|TRBJ2-1|.|.
TGCAGTGCTAGAGAATATGGGCAGTTCTTC
CSAREYGQFF
>TRBV30|TRBJ2-5|.|.
TGTGCCTGGAGAGGAGCGGCGCGGGAGACCCAGTACTTC
CAWRGAARETQYF
>TRBV6-2/TRBV6-3|TRBJ2-2|many|.
TGTGCCAGCAGTTTGACAGCTACGACCGGGGAGCTGTTTTTT
CASSLTATTGELFF
>TRBV20-1|TRBJ2-3|few|.
TGCAGTGCTAGAGACAACAGGGTATTTAGCACAGATACGCAGTATTTT
CSARDNRVFSTDTQYF
>TRBV12-3/TRBV12-4|TRBJ1-1|many|.
TGTGCCAGCAGTGCCTCTATGAACACTGAAGCTTTCTTT
CASSASMNTEAFF
>TRBV19|TRBJ2-7|few|TRBD2
TGTGCAAGTAGTGAGGGCGGACTAGCCTACGAGCAGTACTTC
CASSEGGLAYEQYF
>TRBV7-3|TRBJ2-2|few|TRBD2
TGTGCCAGCAGCTCAGCGGGAGCCGGGGAGCTGTTTTTT
CASSSAGAGELFF
>TRBV7-9|TRBJ1-6|many|.
TGTGCCAGCAGCCGCGGACACGTGAATTCACCCCTCCACTTT
CASSRGHVNSPLHF
>TRBV5-1|TRBJ2-5|.|.
TGCGCCAGCAGCCGGGACGGCCAAGAGACCCAGTACTTC
CASSRDGQETQYF
>TRBV21-1|TRBJ1-5|.|.
TGTGCCAGCAGCAAAATAGAAGCATCCAATCAGCCCCAGCATTTT
CASSKIEASNQPQHF
>TRBV12-3/TRBV12-4|TRBJ2-7|.|TRBD2
TGTGCCAGCACCGGCGGGAGCCCCTACGAGCAGTACTTC
CASTGGSPYEQYF
>TRBV9|TRBJ2-7|.|.
TGTGCCAGCAGCGTCCTGGCGGGGGAGCAGTACTTC
CASSVLAGEQYF
>TRBV6-5|TRBJ1-4|many|.
TGTGCCACCTGGGATGTTAATGAAAAACTGTTTTTT
CATWDVNEKLFF
>TRBV6-2/TRBV6-3|TRBJ2-1|.|.
TGTGCCAGCACCCCTCGGAAGGGGGGCCTAAATGAGCAGTTCTTC
CASTPRKGGLNEQFF
>TRBV7-2|TRBJ1-5|few|.
TGTGCCAGCAGCCCGGGGGGATATAGCAATCAGCCCCAGCATTTT
CASSPGGYSNQPQHF
>TRBV3-1|TRBJ2-5|.|.
TGTGCCAGCAGCCCGCGAAGTGTTGGGACCCAGTACTTC
CASSPRSVGTQYF